This T cell receptor (beta chain) was observed in a study of blood T cell repertoires in COVID-19. Study as a whole: Collection of acute and convalescent COVID-19 samples took place in the United States, Italy and Spain. Sources were T cells, B-cell-depleted T cells, or PBMCs; the material itself was cDNA or gDNA.

Source study methods: Counts of nucleated cells, estimated from reference gene primer amplification, were obtained. Assay: immunoSEQ multiplex PCR; the TCRdb copy retains only in-frame clones and omits some. V, J and clone size derive from that table, while D and trimming were established from the DNA sequence. The table lists approximately 130,000 clones, more than 80% of them singletons. The CDR3 spans 15 residues. Germline V CDR1 and CDR2: SSHAT, FNYEAQ (reference sequence). This clone has a handful of counts. At one boundary the junction diverges from the germline segment, which might be a read error.

Sequencing was done on a sample of peripheral blood. The TCR comes from a man between 65 and 80 years old with active or convalescent COVID-19. This sequence joins TRBV7-7 and TRBJ2-3; TRBD2 matches 7 bases. The CDR3 bases are TGTGCTAGCAGCTTAGGCTCGAGGGAGGGGGATACGCAGTATTTT. Its protein is CASSLGSREGDTQYF.